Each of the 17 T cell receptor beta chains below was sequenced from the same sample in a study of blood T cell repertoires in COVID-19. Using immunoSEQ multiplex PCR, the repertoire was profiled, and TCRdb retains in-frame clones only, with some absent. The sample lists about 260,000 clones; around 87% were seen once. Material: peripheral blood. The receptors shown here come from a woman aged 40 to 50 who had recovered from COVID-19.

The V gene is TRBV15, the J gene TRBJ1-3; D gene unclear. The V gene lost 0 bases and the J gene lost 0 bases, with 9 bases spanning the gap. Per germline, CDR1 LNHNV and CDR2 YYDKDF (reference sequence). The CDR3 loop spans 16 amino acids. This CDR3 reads CATSRDGAGSGNTIYF. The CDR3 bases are TGTGCCACCAGCAGAGACGGAGCCGGCTCTGGAAACACCATATATTTT. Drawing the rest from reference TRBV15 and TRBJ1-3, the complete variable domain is DAMVIQNPRYQVTQFGKPVTLSCSQTLNHNVMYWYQQKSSQAPKLLFHYYDKDFNNEADTPDNFQSRRPNTSFCFLDIRSPGLGDTAMYLCATSRDGAGSGNTIYFGEGSWLTVV.

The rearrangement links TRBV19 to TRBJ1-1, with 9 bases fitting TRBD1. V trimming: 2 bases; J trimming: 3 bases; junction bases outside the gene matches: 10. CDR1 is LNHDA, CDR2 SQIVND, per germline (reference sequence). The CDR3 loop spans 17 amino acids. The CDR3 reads CASSIIRGTGKHTEAFF. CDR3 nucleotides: TGTGCCAGTAGTATAATCCGGGGGACAGGGAAGCACACTGAAGCTTTCTTT.

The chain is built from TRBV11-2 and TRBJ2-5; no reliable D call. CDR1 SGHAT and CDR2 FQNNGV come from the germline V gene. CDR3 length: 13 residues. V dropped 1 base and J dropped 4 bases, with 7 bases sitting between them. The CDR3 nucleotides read TGTGCCAGCAGCTTAGCCCCAGGAGAGACCCAGTACTTC. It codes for CASSLAPGETQYF.

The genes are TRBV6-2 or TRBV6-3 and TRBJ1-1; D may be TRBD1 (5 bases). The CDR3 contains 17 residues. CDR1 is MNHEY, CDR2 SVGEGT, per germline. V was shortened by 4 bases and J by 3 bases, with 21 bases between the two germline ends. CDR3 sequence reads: CASSSWWRGDGDTEAFF. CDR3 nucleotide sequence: TGTGCCAGCAGTTCCTGGTGGAGGGGTGATGGGGACACTGAAGCTTTCTTT.

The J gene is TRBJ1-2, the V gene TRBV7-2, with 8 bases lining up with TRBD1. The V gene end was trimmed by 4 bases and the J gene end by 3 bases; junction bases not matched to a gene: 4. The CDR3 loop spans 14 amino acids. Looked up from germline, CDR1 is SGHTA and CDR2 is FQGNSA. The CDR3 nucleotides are TGTGCCAGCAGCTACCAGACAGGGGACTATGGCTACACCTTC. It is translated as CASSYQTGDYGYTF.

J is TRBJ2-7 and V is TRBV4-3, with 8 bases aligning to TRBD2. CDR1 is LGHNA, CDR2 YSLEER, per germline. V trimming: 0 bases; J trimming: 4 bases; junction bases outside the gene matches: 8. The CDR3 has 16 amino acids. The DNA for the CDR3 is TGCGCCAGCAGCCAAGATACCCGGGGGGGACTATACGAGCAGTACTTC. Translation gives CASSQDTRGGLYEQYF.

CDR3: CASSEVRGGLYEQFF. The CDR3 region has the DNA TGTGCCAGCAGTGAAGTTCGGGGGGGCCTTTATGAGCAGTTCTTC. The gene calls are TRBV2 and TRBJ2-1, with TRBD2 identical over 8 bases. The CDR3 covers 15 residues. V lost 1 base and J lost 8; bases outside the gene matches: 7. Germline V gene lookup returns CDR1 SNHLY and CDR2 FYNNEI.

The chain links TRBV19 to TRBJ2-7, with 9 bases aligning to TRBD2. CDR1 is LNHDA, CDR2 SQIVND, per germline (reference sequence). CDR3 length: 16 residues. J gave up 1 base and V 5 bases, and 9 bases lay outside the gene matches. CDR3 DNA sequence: TGTGCCAGTAGTCCTGGGGGACTAGCCCTTTCCTACGAGCAGTACTTC. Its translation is CASSPGGLALSYEQYF.

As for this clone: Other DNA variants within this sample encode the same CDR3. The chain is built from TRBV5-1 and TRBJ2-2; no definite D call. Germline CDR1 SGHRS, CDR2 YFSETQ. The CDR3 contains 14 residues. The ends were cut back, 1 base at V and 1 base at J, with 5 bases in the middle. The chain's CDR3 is CASSLLRNTGELFF. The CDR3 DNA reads TGCGCCAGCAGCTTGCTGCGGAACACCGGGGAGCTGTTTTTT.

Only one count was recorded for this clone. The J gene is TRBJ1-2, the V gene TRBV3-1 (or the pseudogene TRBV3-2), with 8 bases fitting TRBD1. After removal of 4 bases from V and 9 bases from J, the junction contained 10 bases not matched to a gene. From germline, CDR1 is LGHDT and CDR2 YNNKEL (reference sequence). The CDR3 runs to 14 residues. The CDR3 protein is CASSPSTGGGSYTF. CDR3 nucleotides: TGTGCCAGCAGCCCATCAACAGGGGGTGGTAGCTACACCTTC.

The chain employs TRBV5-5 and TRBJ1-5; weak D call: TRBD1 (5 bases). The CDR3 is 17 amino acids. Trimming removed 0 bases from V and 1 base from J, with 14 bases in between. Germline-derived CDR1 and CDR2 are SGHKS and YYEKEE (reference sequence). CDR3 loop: CASSLAPGLISNQPQHF. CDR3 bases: TGTGCCAGCAGCTTGGCTCCGGGACTTATCAGCAATCAGCCCCAGCATTTT.

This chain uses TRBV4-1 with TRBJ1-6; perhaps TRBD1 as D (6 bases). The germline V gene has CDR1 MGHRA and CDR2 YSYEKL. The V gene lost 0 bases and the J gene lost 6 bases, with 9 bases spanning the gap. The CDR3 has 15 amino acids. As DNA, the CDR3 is TGCGCCAGCAGCCAAGAGAGGACAGTTAATTCACCCCTCCACTTT. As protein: CASSQERTVNSPLHF.

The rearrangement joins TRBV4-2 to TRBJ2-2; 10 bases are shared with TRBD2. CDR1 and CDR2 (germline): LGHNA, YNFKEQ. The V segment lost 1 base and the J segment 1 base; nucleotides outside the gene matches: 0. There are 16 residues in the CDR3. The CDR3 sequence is CASSQVAGGNTGELFF. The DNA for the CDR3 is TGTGCCAGCAGCCAAGTAGCGGGGGGGAACACCGGGGAGCTGTTTTTT.

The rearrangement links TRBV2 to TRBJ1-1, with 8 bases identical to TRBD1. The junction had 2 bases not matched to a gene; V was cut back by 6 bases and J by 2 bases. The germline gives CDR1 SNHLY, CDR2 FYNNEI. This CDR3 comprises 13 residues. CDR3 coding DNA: TGTGCCAGCAGCGGACAGGGAAACACTGAAGCTTTCTTT. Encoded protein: CASSGQGNTEAFF.

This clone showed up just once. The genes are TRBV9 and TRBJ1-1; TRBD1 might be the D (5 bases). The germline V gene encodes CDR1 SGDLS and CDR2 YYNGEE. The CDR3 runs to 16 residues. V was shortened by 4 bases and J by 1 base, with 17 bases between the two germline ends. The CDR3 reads CASSPHVGTENTEAFF. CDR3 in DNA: TGTGCCAGCAGCCCTCACGTGGGGACTGAGAACACTGAAGCTTTCTTT.

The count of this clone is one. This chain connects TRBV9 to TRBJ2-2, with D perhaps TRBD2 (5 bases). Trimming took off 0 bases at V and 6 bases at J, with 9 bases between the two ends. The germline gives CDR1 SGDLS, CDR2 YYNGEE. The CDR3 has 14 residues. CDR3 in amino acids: CASSVVGGPGELFF. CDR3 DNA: TGTGCCAGCAGCGTAGTAGGCGGGCCCGGGGAGCTGTTTTTT.

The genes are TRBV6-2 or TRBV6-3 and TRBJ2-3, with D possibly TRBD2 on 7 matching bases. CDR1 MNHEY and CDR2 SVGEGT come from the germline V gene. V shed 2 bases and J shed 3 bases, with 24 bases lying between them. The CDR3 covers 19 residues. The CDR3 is CASSYGGGRHYSGTDTQYF. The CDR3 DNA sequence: TGTGCCAGCAGTTACGGGGGGGGCCGGCACTACTCCGGGACAGATACGCAGTATTTT.